This T cell receptor beta chain appears in the sequencing data of a study of response to subunit inactivated influenza vaccine. This CDR3 has 15 residues. Per germline, CDR1 LNHDA and CDR2 SQIVND (reference sequence). V dropped 4 bases and J dropped 0 bases, with 10 bases sitting between them. Note on this clonotype: The antigen is not known.

One entry per CDR3 protein results from TCRdb running MiXCR on the RT-PCR reads. Of hundreds of thousands of distinct CDR3 sequences listed, approximately 15% were seen once; the top ten hold around 3%. The study's findings and limits: The authors put forward the suggestion that each seasonal influenza vaccination may bring in only a limited number of new T cells.

The sequences come from CD4+ T cells sorted from PBMCs, collected about 24 months after vaccination. This chain links TRBV19 with TRBJ2-1; D may be TRBD1 (6 bases). The receptor comes from a man aged 50 to 75 who received an inactivated influenza vaccine. The CDR3 spells CASSRQESSYNEQFF. The CDR3 nucleotides are TGTGCCAGTAGTAGACAGGAGAGCTCCTACAATGAGCAGTTCTTC. Full variable domain (remainder filled in from reference TRBV19 and TRBJ2-1): DGGITQSPKYLFRKEGQNVTLSCEQNLNHDAMYWYRQDPGQGLRLIYYSQIVNDFQKGDIAEGYSVSREKKESFPLTVTSAQKNPTAFYLCASSRQESSYNEQFFGPGTRLTVL.